The 13 T cell receptor beta chains reported below all come from one sample, sequenced in a study of T-cell memory formation after mild COVID-19. One entry per CDR3 protein, called by TCRdb with MiXCR from the 5' RACE reads. The repertoire holds roughly 300,000 distinct CDR3 sequences, about 13% seen once, with about 20% in the top ten. Sequenced input: PBMCs or a T cell subset sorted from them (not recorded which). The origin of the receptors is a man between 18 and 35 years old who had mild COVID-19 (a few samples of this study predate the infection). Cell type and time point are not known.

This clonotype was observed once. V gene TRBV5-5 combines with J gene TRBJ2-1, with D possibly matching TRBD2 (5 bases). The CDR3 runs to 15 residues. The V gene lost 0 bases and the J gene lost 6 bases, with 13 bases spanning the gap. Germline CDR1 is SGHKS and CDR2 is YYEKEE (reference sequence). The CDR3 region is CASSLELGGVNEQFF. In DNA form, the CDR3 reads TGTGCCAGCAGCTTGGAACTAGGTGGAGTCAATGAGCAGTTCTTC.

The chain is built from TRBV5-4 and TRBJ2-3; TRBD1 matches at 9 bases. Trimming removed 3 bases from V and 6 bases from J; junction bases left unmatched: 5. The germline V gene has CDR1 SGHNT and CDR2 YYREEE (reference sequence). The CDR3 contains 14 residues. CDR3 residues: CASSSQTGGDTQYF. In DNA, the CDR3 is TGTGCCAGCAGCTCACAGACAGGGGGGGATACGCAGTATTTT.

This chain uses TRBV29-1 with TRBJ2-3; TRBD2 matches 10 bases. This CDR3 contains 15 residues. Germline V lookup: CDR1 SQVTM, CDR2 ANQGSEA. J gave up 0 bases and V 3 bases, and 3 bases lay outside the gene matches. This CDR3 is CSVDLAGVSTDTQYF. The CDR3 DNA follows: TGCAGCGTTGATCTAGCGGGGGTGAGCACAGATACGCAGTATTTT.

The chain employs TRBV20-1 and TRBJ2-3, with 9 positions matching TRBD1. The germline V gene encodes CDR1 DFQATT and CDR2 SNEGSKA (reference sequence). The CDR3 spans 14 residues. The V gene end was trimmed by 5 bases and the J gene end by 3 bases; junction bases not matched to a gene: 6. The CDR3 region is CSAPRDRATDTQYF. CDR3 sequence (DNA): TGCAGTGCTCCACGGGACAGGGCTACAGATACGCAGTATTTT.

The chain links TRBV12-3 or TRBV12-4 to TRBJ2-5; 14 nucleotides align to TRBD2. The CDR3 consists of 15 residues. V dropped 6 bases and J dropped 4; count of bases not matched to a gene: 4. The CDR3 reads CASSRLAGGLETQYF. The CDR3 coding sequence is TGTGCCAGCAGCCGACTAGCGGGGGGGTTAGAGACCCAGTACTTC.

In this sample, this clonotype turned up a few times. The chain combines TRBV11-3 with TRBJ2-1; 8 positions match TRBD1. Germline values: CDR1 SGHNT, CDR2 YENEEA. V trimming: 5 bases; J trimming: 7 bases; junction bases outside the gene matches: 10. The CDR3 spans 15 residues. The CDR3 loop reads CASSHRNHRGNEQFF. The CDR3 nucleotides read TGTGCCAGCAGCCACCGCAACCACAGGGGGAATGAGCAGTTCTTC.

This clonotype was found a few times. The J gene is TRBJ2-2, the V gene TRBV2; D not resolved. The CDR3 contains 14 residues. Trimming stripped 2 bases from V and 1 base from J, with 5 bases between. From germline, CDR1 is SNHLY and CDR2 FYNNEI. The CDR3 region is CASSERGNTGELFF. CDR3 in DNA: TGTGCCAGCAGTGAAAGAGGGAACACCGGGGAGCTGTTTTTT.

The chain has TRBV3-1 and TRBJ2-2; D unresolved. V was pared by 3 bases and J by 7 bases, with 3 bases between. The germline V gene has CDR1 LGHDT and CDR2 YNNKEL (reference sequence). The CDR3 runs 11 residues. The CDR3 DNA reads TGTGCCAGCAGCCAGTTCGGGGAGCTGTTTTTT. Protein product: CASSQFGELFF.

This clonotype was detected a few times. The chain combines TRBV27 with TRBJ1-4, with D possibly TRBD1 on 6 matching bases. The CDR3 is 14 amino acids. Per germline, CDR1 MNHEY and CDR2 SMNVEV (reference sequence). With 2 bases removed from V and 8 bases from J, the gap between germline ends came to 12 bases. CDR3 sequence reads: CASSLQGLSEKLFF. The DNA for the CDR3 is TGTGCCAGCAGTTTACAGGGGTTATCGGAAAAACTGTTTTTT.

Ten or more counts support this clonotype. The CDR3 sequence: CASGLVVSTSTDTQYF. For the CDR3, the DNA is TGTGCTAGTGGTTTGGTCGTGAGCACTAGCACAGATACGCAGTATTTT. J is TRBJ2-3 and V is TRBV12-5; D call uncertain. Germline loops: CDR1 LGHNT, CDR2 FRNRAP. Trimming removed 0 bases from V and 0 bases from J, with 10 bases in between. This CDR3 spans 16 amino acids.

The rearrangement joins TRBV5-1 to TRBJ1-5; the match to TRBD1 covers 10 bases. Germline CDR1 SGHRS, CDR2 YFSETQ. V lost 2 bases, J lost 4 bases, and 3 bases stayed unmatched. This CDR3 has 15 amino acids. As DNA, the CDR3 is TGCGCCAGCAGCTTCGGGACAGGGGTTAATCAGCCCCAGCATTTT. It specifies CASSFGTGVNQPQHF. Full variable domain (missing parts from reference TRBV5-1 and TRBJ1-5): KAGVTQTPRYLIKTRGQQVTLSCSPISGHRSVSWYQQTPGQGLQFLFEYFSETQRNKGNFPGRFSGRQFSNSRSEMNVSTLELGDSALYLCASSFGTGVNQPQHFGDGTRLSIL.

The chain recombines TRBV7-2 with TRBJ1-4; 8 bases match TRBD1. The length of the CDR3 is 15 residues. Trimming cost V 5 bases and J 6 bases; bases outside gene matches: 8. The V gene's germline CDR1 is SGHTA and CDR2 FQGNSA. The CDR3 coding sequence is TGTGCCAGCAGCCGCGGGACAGGAGTCCATGAAAAACTGTTTTTT. Encoded protein: CASSRGTGVHEKLFF.

This clonotype was seen more than once but under ten times. The chain couples TRBV6-2 or TRBV6-3 to TRBJ2-2, with D possibly TRBD1 on 6 matching bases. Per the germline V gene, CDR1 is MNHEY and CDR2 is SVGEGT. The CDR3 length is 13 residues. Trimming took off 7 bases at V and 4 bases at J, with 10 bases between the two ends. The CDR3 is CASNQQGTGELFF. CDR3 DNA: TGTGCCAGCAACCAACAGGGCACCGGGGAGCTGTTTTTT.